Shown below are 19 T cell receptor beta chains from a single sample sequenced in a study of blood T cell repertoires in COVID-19. Using immunoSEQ multiplex PCR, the repertoire was profiled, and TCRdb retains in-frame clones only, with some absent. Of just over 300,000 clones listed, approximately 85% are singletons. Source material: PBMCs or T cells enriched from blood (not recorded which). The receptors derive from a man in his thirties or forties who had recovered from COVID-19.

The CDR3 loop reads CASSLTSPSYNEQFF. In DNA, the CDR3 is TGTGCCAGCAGCTTGACTAGTCCATCCTACAATGAGCAGTTCTTC. V gene TRBV5-5 combines with J gene TRBJ2-1; D is possibly TRBD2 (5 bases). This CDR3 contains 15 residues. V lost 1 base and J 1 base, leaving 9 bases between the germline ends. Germline values: CDR1 SGHKS, CDR2 YYEKEE (reference sequence).

V gene TRBV5-1 combines with J gene TRBJ2-7; D is unresolved. This CDR3 is 15 amino acids long. CDR1 is SGHRS, CDR2 YFSETQ, per germline. The V and J ends lost 0 bases and 2 bases respectively, with 12 bases between them. The CDR3 nucleotides are TGCGCCAGCAGCTTGGCAGGCAGGTCAGCCTACGAGCAGTACTTC. This translates into CASSLAGRSAYEQYF.

CDR3 DNA: TGCAGCGTTCGACAGGGGGTAACAGATACGCAGTATTTT. Its protein is CSVRQGVTDTQYF. This sequence joins TRBV29-1 and TRBJ2-3; 9 positions match TRBD1. With 5 bases clipped from V and 3 bases from J, the junction kept 3 bases outside the gene matches. Germline CDR1 is SQVTM and CDR2 is ANQGSEA. The CDR3 length is 13 residues.

CDR3 nucleotide sequence: TGTGCCAGTAGTACCGCGACAGTTGAAGCTTTCTTT. Its translation: CASSTATVEAFF. The J gene is TRBJ1-1, the V gene TRBV19; a possible D gene is TRBD1 (5 bases). This CDR3 region has 12 residues. Germline-derived CDR1 and CDR2 are LNHDA and SQIVND (reference sequence). V lost 4 bases, J lost 7 bases, and 10 bases lay in between.

The gene calls are TRBV5-5 and TRBJ1-5; 8 bases line up with TRBD1. Germline V gives CDR1 SGHKS, CDR2 YYEKEE (reference sequence). The CDR3 runs to 15 residues. V lost 0 bases and J lost 9; bases outside the gene matches: 8. CDR3 protein: CASSLDWDRSRPQHF. Here the CDR3 DNA reads TGTGCCAGCAGCTTGGATTGGGACAGGAGCCGGCCCCAGCATTTT.

With respect to this clone: The same CDR3 also results from other DNA sequences found in this sample. This sequence joins TRBV7-3 and TRBJ2-1; 8 nucleotides line up with TRBD1. Trimming cost V 3 bases and J 4 bases; bases outside gene matches: 5. CDR1 and CDR2 from the germline V gene are SGHTA and FQGTGA. The CDR3 spans 15 residues. This CDR3 reads CASSFDRGTYNEQFF. The CDR3 bases are TGTGCCAGCAGCTTCGACAGGGGTACTTACAATGAGCAGTTCTTC. Together with reference TRBV7-3 and TRBJ2-1, the CDR3 gives the full variable domain: GAGVSQTPSNKVTEKGKYVELRCDPISGHTALYWYRQSLGQGPEFLIYFQGTGAADDSGLPNDRFFAVRPEGSVSTLKIQRTERGDSAVYLCASSFDRGTYNEQFFGPGTRLTVL.

The chain uses TRBV4-2 and TRBJ1-5; D is uncertain. Germline V gives CDR1 LGHNA, CDR2 YNFKEQ. CDR3 length: 15 amino acids. The germline V and J ends were trimmed by 0 bases and 7 bases, with 13 bases remaining between them. Here the CDR3 DNA reads TGTGCCAGCAGCCAAGACCGGGGTTCGGGGCAGCCCCAGCATTTT. Protein: CASSQDRGSGQPQHF.

This chain uses TRBV23-1 with TRBJ2-1; D unclear. TRBV23-1 is an ORF, with its function uncertain. Trimming left V 2 bases short and J 2 bases short, with 16 bases between. The CDR3 runs to 17 residues. As DNA, the CDR3 is TGCGCCAGCAGTCAACCCGAGGCCGTGGTGGCCTACAATGAGCAGTTCTTC. Its translation is CASSQPEAVVAYNEQFF.

The gene calls are TRBV19 and TRBJ2-7; 7 bases match TRBD1. Trimming took 2 bases from V and 3 from J; bases not matched to a gene: 7. CDR1 and CDR2 (germline): LNHDA, SQIVND (reference sequence). The CDR3 sequence is 15 residues long. For the CDR3, the DNA is TGTGCCAGTAGTATACTGCACAGGGGATTCTACGAGCAGTACTTC. It codes for CASSILHRGFYEQYF.

This rearrangement joins TRBV12-3 or TRBV12-4 to TRBJ2-3; D is unresolved. V gave up 4 bases and J gave up 0 bases, with 5 bases separating them. This CDR3 region has 13 residues. CDR3 region: CASSSVSTDTQYF. CDR3 nucleotides: TGTGCCAGCAGTTCTGTTAGCACAGATACGCAGTATTTT.

J is TRBJ2-2 and V is TRBV10-1, with 9 bases that match TRBD1. CDR1 is WNHNN and CDR2 is SYGVQD in the germline V gene (reference sequence). V was clipped by 6 bases and J by 2 bases; unmatched bases: 10. The CDR3 contains 17 residues. CDR3 nucleotide sequence: TGCGCCAGCAGCCCACGAAACAGGGGGCCTAACACCGGGGAGCTGTTTTTT. Encoded protein: CASSPRNRGPNTGELFF.

V is TRBV10-3 and J is TRBJ1-5; possible D gene TRBD1, 6 bases. The germline V and J ends were trimmed by 4 bases and 0 bases, with 10 bases remaining between them. The CDR3 is made up of 15 amino acids. The V gene's germline CDR1 is ENHRY and CDR2 SYGVKD. CDR3 coding DNA: TGTGCCATCAGTGGGGACACCGATAGCAATCAGCCCCAGCATTTT. It encodes CAISGDTDSNQPQHF.

V and J are TRBV10-3 and TRBJ2-4; 7 nucleotides line up with TRBD2. This CDR3 contains 15 residues. Per germline, CDR1 ENHRY and CDR2 SYGVKD. With V trimmed by 0 bases and J by 6 bases, 5 bases remained unmatched. The CDR3 nucleotides read TGTGCCATCAGTGAGTCGCCAGGGAGGGGAAACATTCAGTACTTC. This gives the protein CAISESPGRGNIQYF.

The chain recombines TRBV7-9 with TRBJ2-1; D may be TRBD2 (6 bases). The CDR3 is 15 amino acids. V lost 2 bases to trimming and J lost 8 bases, with 16 bases between them. The germline CDR1 and CDR2 sequences are SEHNR and FQNEAQ (reference sequence). This CDR3 reads CASSLSPGGAHEQFF. CDR3 bases: TGTGCCAGCAGCTTATCTCCTGGAGGGGCCCATGAGCAGTTCTTC.

The chain carries TRBV9 and TRBJ2-2; D possibly corresponds to TRBD2 (6 bases). Looked up from germline, CDR1 is SGDLS and CDR2 is YYNGEE. The CDR3 runs 17 residues. Trimming pared 0 bases from V and 0 bases from J, leaving 12 bases between. This CDR3 reads CASSVAGGVANTGELFF. In nucleotides, the CDR3 is TGTGCCAGCAGCGTAGCCGGCGGGGTCGCGAACACCGGGGAGCTGTTTTTT.

This clone was observed a handful of times. The gene calls are TRBV18 and TRBJ2-7; D possibly corresponds to TRBD2 (5 bases). The V gene's germline CDR1 is KGHSH and CDR2 LQKENI. V dropped 2 bases and J dropped 0 bases, with 14 bases sitting between them. This CDR3 has 16 residues. CDR3 bases: TGTGCCAGCTCACCAGGACGAGGCGAGGGCTCCTACGAGCAGTACTTC. This translates into CASSPGRGEGSYEQYF.

The chain is built from TRBV28 and TRBJ2-7; D possibly corresponds to TRBD1 (6 bases). This CDR3 is 15 amino acids long. Germline lookup yields CDR1 MDHEN and CDR2 SYDVKM. Trimming cost V 8 bases and J 3 bases, with 20 bases left between them. CDR3 region: CASRFDRFRYYEQYF. CDR3 DNA: TGTGCCAGCCGATTCGACAGGTTCCGTTACTACGAGCAGTACTTC.

The CDR3 region has the DNA TGTGCCAGCAGTCGGACAGGCGTTTCCTACAATGAGCAGTTCTTC. It is translated as CASSRTGVSYNEQFF. V and J are TRBV6-2 or TRBV6-3 and TRBJ2-1, with 7 bases that match TRBD1. V was pared by 5 bases and J by 1 base, with 5 bases of the junction left unmatched. Per the germline V gene, CDR1 is MNHEY and CDR2 is SVGEGT. This CDR3 has 15 residues.

The rearrangement links TRBV3-1 (or the pseudogene TRBV3-2) to TRBJ1-2; no reliable D call. The CDR3 covers 13 residues. Per the germline V gene, CDR1 is LGHDT and CDR2 is YNNKEL (reference sequence). The V end was cut by 0 bases, the J end by 8 bases, with 10 bases between. As DNA, the CDR3 is TGTGCCAGCAGCCAAGATCGAGCCTCCGGCTACACCTTC. It is translated as CASSQDRASGYTF.